Presented here are 26 T cell receptor beta chains from one specimen sequenced in a study of CD8+ T cells in alopecia areata. Sequencing used cDNA as its template, made by extracting RNA and reverse transcribing it. Using immunoSEQ multiplex PCR, the repertoire was profiled, and TCRdb retains in-frame clones only, with some absent. The data show fewer than 250,000 clones, with more than 30% seen just once and 0.48% held by the top ten. Treatment specified: oral pan-JAK inhibitor, 5-10 mg twice daily. The sample was CD4+ T cells sorted from blood, taken at approximately week 31, from a patient treated with tofacitinib. The receptor set was obtained from a human donor with alopecia areata.

This rearrangement joins TRBV7-2 to TRBJ2-7; possibly TRBD2 for D (6 bases). The CDR3 contains 13 residues. Germline V CDR1 and CDR2: SGHTA, FQGNSA. Between the trimmed V and J ends, which lost 5 bases and 9 bases, there was a span of 17 bases. The CDR3 is CASSHAGGVGQYF. The CDR3 DNA reads TGTGCCAGCAGCCACGCCGGGGGAGTGGGGCAGTACTTC.

There are a few counts of this clone. The V call is TRBV28, the J call TRBJ1-2; 9 bases map to TRBD1. The germline CDR1 and CDR2 sequences are MDHEN and SYDVKM. The CDR3 runs to 11 residues. V lost 8 bases and J lost 8; bases outside the gene matches: 3. CDR3 protein: CASVDRGGYTF. For the CDR3, the DNA is TGTGCCAGCGTGGACAGGGGCGGCTACACCTTC.

The chain carries TRBV30 and TRBJ2-1, with D unclear. V lost 0 bases and J lost 9, with 12 bases in between. The CDR3 contains 13 residues. The germline V gene has CDR1 GTSNPN and CDR2 SVGIG (reference sequence). The CDR3 loop is CAWSVSQPGEQFF. CDR3 bases: TGTGCCTGGAGTGTATCCCAACCGGGTGAGCAGTTCTTC.

The chain links TRBV6-6 to TRBJ2-7; tentative D call: TRBD1 (5 bases). Germline lookup yields CDR1 MNHNY and CDR2 SVGAGI (reference sequence). This CDR3 has 16 residues. Trimming stripped 2 bases from V and 2 bases from J, with 16 bases between. The CDR3 nucleotides read TGTGCCAGCAGTTACGTATCAGGGTCTCTCACCTACGAGCAGTACTTC. Amino acid sequence: CASSYVSGSLTYEQYF.

In this sample, this clone turned up a few times. The V call is TRBV30, the J call TRBJ2-6; 11 bases match TRBD1. Germline V gene lookup returns CDR1 GTSNPN and CDR2 SVGIG (reference sequence). The CDR3 is 17 amino acids. V gave up 7 bases and J gave up 3 bases; unmatched junction bases: 11. The CDR3 bases are TGTGCCTTGGACAGGGGGCGTACTCTGATTGGGGCCAACGTCCTGACTTTC. This gives the protein CALDRGRTLIGANVLTF.

This clone came up a few times. The rearrangement links TRBV19 to TRBJ2-1; D is uncertain. The CDR3 covers 11 residues. Trimming removed 7 bases from V and 4 bases from J, with 5 bases in between. CDR1 and CDR2 (germline): LNHDA, SQIVND (reference sequence). CDR3 in DNA: TGTGCCAGTACCTCTTACAATGAGCAGTTCTTC. It translates to CASTSYNEQFF. Drawing the rest from reference TRBV19 and TRBJ2-1, the complete variable domain is DGGITQSPKYLFRKEGQNVTLSCEQNLNHDAMYWYRQDPGQGLRLIYYSQIVNDFQKGDIAEGYSVSREKKESFPLTVTSAQKNPTAFYLCASTSYNEQFFGPGTRLTVL.

There are a few counts of this clone. Other DNA sequences of this sample code for an identical CDR3. The gene calls are TRBV18 and TRBJ2-5; TRBD1 is a possible D gene (8 bases). Germline CDR1 reads KGHSH; CDR2 reads LQKENI. The CDR3 length is 14 residues. The V end was cut by 4 bases, the J end by 5 bases, with 14 bases between. CDR3 region: CASSLGQGGETQYF. The DNA for the CDR3 is TGTGCCAGCTCACTTGGACAGGGAGGGGAGACCCAGTACTTC.

V gene TRBV5-4 combines with J gene TRBJ2-5; 7 bases match TRBD2. The CDR3 runs 16 residues. Trimming cost V 0 bases and J 1 base; bases outside gene matches: 6. The germline V gene has CDR1 SGHNT and CDR2 YYREEE (reference sequence). The CDR3 DNA reads TGTGCCAGCAGCTTGGCCGGGACTACCTTCCAAGAGACCCAGTACTTC. The encoded protein is CASSLAGTTFQETQYF.

This clone was found once. V usage is TRBV13 and J usage is TRBJ2-7; TRBD2 matches at 12 bases. Germline V lookup: CDR1 PRHDT, CDR2 FYEKMQ (reference sequence). Trimming took 5 bases from V and 7 from J; bases not matched to a gene: 12. CDR3 length: 16 amino acids. The CDR3 DNA is TGTGCCAGCAGCCTCTGGGGACTAGCGGGTGATCTAGAGCAGTACTTC. The encoded protein is CASSLWGLAGDLEQYF. Variable domain in full (rest from reference TRBV13 and TRBJ2-7): AAGVIQSPRHLIKEKRETATLKCYPIPRHDTVYWYQQGPGQDPQFLISFYEKMQSDKGSIPDRFSAQQFSDYHSELNMSSLELGDSALYFCASSLWGLAGDLEQYFGPGTRLTVT.

This clone was seen only a few times. The gene calls are TRBV14 and TRBJ2-1; D remains ambiguous. Trimming removed 5 bases at V and 8 bases at J, with 13 bases between. This CDR3 has 13 amino acids. Germline V gene lookup returns CDR1 SGHDN and CDR2 FVKESK. The CDR3 loop is CASSNDPAHEQFF. The CDR3 DNA is TGTGCCAGCAGCAACGACCCTGCCCATGAGCAGTTCTTC.

This clone turned up a few times. V usage is TRBV29-1 and J usage is TRBJ1-5; no definite D call. Germline CDR1 reads SQVTM; CDR2 reads ANQGSEA. Trimming took off 4 bases at V and 3 bases at J, with 7 bases between the two ends. CDR3 size: 12 residues. In DNA form, the CDR3 reads TGCAGCGTTGGGGCCAACAATCAGCCCCAGCATTTT. Its protein is CSVGANNQPQHF.

This clone has more than one count but fewer than ten. The V and J genes are TRBV29-1 and TRBJ1-2; 7 bases fit TRBD1. The CDR3 spans 13 residues. Germline V gene lookup returns CDR1 SQVTM and CDR2 ANQGSEA. The junction had 8 bases not matched to a gene; V was cut back by 7 bases and J by 3 bases. CDR3 loop: CSAGTEGDYGYTF. The CDR3 DNA is TGCAGCGCCGGGACAGAAGGTGACTATGGCTACACCTTC.

J is TRBJ1-5 and V is TRBV9; D unclear. Germline V gene lookup returns CDR1 SGDLS and CDR2 YYNGEE. The CDR3 contains 14 residues. V was clipped by 5 bases and J by 4 bases, with 13 bases between them. As DNA, the CDR3 is TGTGCCAGCAGAACGACGGACGGAAATCAGCCCCAGCATTTT. Protein product: CASRTTDGNQPQHF.

This chain links TRBV25-1 with TRBJ1-2, with TRBD1 identical over 7 bases. The V gene's germline CDR1 is MGHDK and CDR2 SYGVNS. V shed 4 bases and J 2 bases; nucleotides not matched to a gene: 7. The CDR3 has 15 amino acids. The CDR3 is CASSAAYRGNYGYTF. The CDR3, as DNA: TGTGCCAGCAGTGCCGCTTACAGGGGAAACTATGGCTACACCTTC.

The V gene is TRBV6-5, the J gene TRBJ2-6, with 7 bases identical to TRBD1. The CDR3 has 15 amino acids. Germline V CDR1 and CDR2: MNHEY, SVGAGI. V lost 7 bases, J lost 0 bases, and 3 bases stayed unmatched. The CDR3 is CASTHRGSGANVLTF. DNA for the CDR3: TGTGCCAGCACCCACAGGGGCTCTGGGGCCAACGTCCTGACTTTC.

This clone was seen only once. The J gene is TRBJ2-3, the V gene TRBV9; D unclear. Germline CDR1 SGDLS, CDR2 YYNGEE. This CDR3 is built from 15 residues. V lost 1 base and J 1 base, leaving 10 bases between the germline ends. The CDR3 DNA follows: TGTGCCAGCAGCGTAACCTATCTGGGCACAGATACGCAGTATTTT. This sequence encodes CASSVTYLGTDTQYF.

CDR3 sequence (DNA): TGTGCCAGCAGCGTAGCCCGAGATGAGCAGTTCTTC. This gives the protein CASSVARDEQFF. This chain links TRBV9 with TRBJ2-1, with D unresolved. CDR1 is SGDLS and CDR2 is YYNGEE in the germline V gene. This CDR3 is built from 12 residues. With 0 bases removed from V and 8 bases from J, the gap between germline ends came to 6 bases.

The rearrangement uses TRBV5-1 and TRBJ1-2; D is ambiguous. Germline V gene lookup returns CDR1 SGHRS and CDR2 YFSETQ. The V and J ends lost 2 bases and 4 bases respectively, with 12 bases between them. The length of the CDR3 is 14 residues. Written as DNA, the CDR3 is TGCGCCAGCAGCTTCCCCGACGTAGGCTATGGCTACACCTTC. It specifies CASSFPDVGYGYTF.

The rearrangement uses TRBV30 and TRBJ2-7; 7 nucleotides agree with TRBD1. V shed 5 bases and J 1 base; nucleotides not matched to a gene: 8. The CDR3 length is 14 residues. The V gene's germline CDR1 is GTSNPN and CDR2 SVGIG (reference sequence). The CDR3 reads CAWASGQLSYEQYF. CDR3 sequence (DNA): TGTGCCTGGGCTTCGGGACAGCTTTCCTACGAGCAGTACTTC.

This rearrangement joins TRBV18 to TRBJ2-1, with TRBD2 matching over 7 bases. Germline lookup yields CDR1 KGHSH and CDR2 LQKENI. This CDR3 spans 14 amino acids. The V and J ends lost 6 bases and 10 bases, in that order; junction bases with no gene match: 12. CDR3 coding DNA: TGTGCCAGCTCCATCTCGTCGGGAGGAGACGAGCAGTTCTTC. As protein: CASSISSGGDEQFF.

This clone was seen a few times. The J gene is TRBJ2-7, the V gene TRBV7-9; D is unclear. V was trimmed by 8 bases and J by 2 bases, leaving 13 bases between them. CDR1 and CDR2 (germline): SEHNR, FQNEAQ (reference sequence). CDR3 size: 13 residues. The CDR3, as DNA: TGTGCCAGCTATACGGTACCGACCTACGAGCAGTACTTC. Translation gives CASYTVPTYEQYF.

This clone appeared a few times. The genes are TRBV5-1 and TRBJ2-1; 7 nucleotides agree with TRBD2. The CDR3 spans 16 residues. Germline-derived CDR1 and CDR2 are SGHRS and YFSETQ. With 3 bases clipped from V and 3 bases from J, the junction kept 9 bases outside the gene matches. The DNA for the CDR3 is TGCGCCAGCAGCTCTTTGGCCAGCGGGAACTACAATGAGCAGTTCTTC. Translated, it gives CASSSLASGNYNEQFF.

The chain couples TRBV30 to TRBJ2-7; 8 bases map to TRBD2. The germline V gene has CDR1 GTSNPN and CDR2 SVGIG (reference sequence). With V trimmed by 2 bases and J by 7 bases, 10 bases remained unmatched. The CDR3 is 14 residues long. DNA of the CDR3: TGTGCCTGGAGTAAGGGTCTAGCGGGCGGAGAGCAGTACTTC. Encoded protein: CAWSKGLAGGEQYF.

The CDR3 sequence: CASSGIMSTEAFF. In DNA, the CDR3 is TGTGCCAGCAGTGGAATTATGAGCACTGAAGCTTTCTTT. This chain uses TRBV6-1 with TRBJ1-1, with D unresolved. The germline V gene has CDR1 MNHNS and CDR2 SASEGT. This CDR3 has 13 amino acids. Deletions cut 4 bases from V and 4 bases from J, with 10 bases between.

CDR3 nucleotide sequence: TGCGCCAGCAGCCAAGTGGGACAGGGGGCCGGCGAGCAGTACTTC. This gives the protein CASSQVGQGAGEQYF. The chain uses TRBV4-1 and TRBJ2-7; TRBD1 aligns across 12 bases. Germline V gives CDR1 MGHRA, CDR2 YSYEKL. This CDR3 has 15 amino acids. The V gene end was trimmed by 1 base and the J gene end by 6 bases; junction bases not matched to a gene: 4.

V is TRBV29-1 and J is TRBJ2-1, with D uncertain. Germline CDR1 reads SQVTM; CDR2 reads ANQGSEA. The CDR3 spans 10 residues. V gave up 6 bases and J gave up 13 bases, with 13 bases separating them. CDR3 in DNA: TGCAGCGTACTTACGCTAGAACAGTTCTTC. Translated: CSVLTLEQFF.